This T cell receptor beta chain was recorded in a study of shared clonotypes between healthy human individuals. Notes on the study in general: A small donor pool kept down the genetic and exposure-history diversity that was represented.

Comments on this clone: Its target is not known.

Profiling relied on immunoSEQ multiplex PCR, and the TCRdb table lists in-frame clones only, not all of them. The table lists hundreds of thousands of clones, 77% of them singletons, with about 11% in the top ten. Trimming cost V 1 base and J 8 bases, with 11 bases left between them. Germline CDR1 is PRHDT and CDR2 is FYEKMQ (reference sequence). CDR3 length: 13 amino acids. Material: PBMCs. The chain is built from TRBV13 and TRBJ1-2; perhaps TRBD1 as D (5 bases). This TCR came from a woman aged 40-49 years in good health. Some clones in this sample may be carry-over from other donors' samples. The CDR3: CASSLVDREGYTF. The CDR3 DNA is TGTGCCAGCAGCTTAGTTGACAGAGAAGGCTACACCTTC.